These 22 T cell receptor beta chains originate from one sample sequenced in a study of Graves' ophthalmopathy and Graves' hyperthyroidism. The authors amplified TCR beta CDR3 regions from RNA transcripts. First-round RT-PCR with HTBI primers preceded a second-round multiplex PCR. Using its own MiXCR run on the multiplex PCR reads, TCRdb lists one record per CDR3 protein. The top ten hold 44% of the sample, which has approximately 700,000 distinct CDR3 sequences, roughly two fifths seen once. The specimen sequenced was peripheral blood. These receptors were collected from an adult man with Graves' ophthalmopathy.

Turning to this clonotype: The junction shows a germline mismatch at one end, possibly a read error. The rearrangement joins TRBV2 to TRBJ2-7, with D unresolved. Looked up from germline, CDR1 is SNHLY and CDR2 is FYNNEI. The CDR3 consists of 15 residues. DNA for the CDR3: TGTGCCAGCAGCTTAGTCGACGCCGGTTCCTACGAGCTGTACTTC. Its translation: CASSLVDAGSYELYF.

The V call is TRBV7-2, the J call TRBJ1-3; D is perhaps TRBD1 (5 bases). The germline gives CDR1 SGHTA, CDR2 FQGNSA. With 2 bases removed from V and 0 bases from J, the gap between germline ends came to 17 bases. This CDR3 region has 18 residues. The CDR3 loop reads CASSLRGRAWNSGNTIYF. The CDR3 DNA reads as TGTGCCAGCAGCTTACGTGGCAGGGCATGGAACTCTGGAAACACCATATATTTT.

This clonotype was seen a handful of times. The chain employs TRBV19 and TRBJ2-7, with D possibly called TRBD1 or TRBD2 (5 bases each). The CDR3 is 14 residues long. CDR1 LNHDA and CDR2 SQIVND come from the germline V gene (reference sequence). V shed 5 bases and J shed 2 bases, with 13 bases lying between them. The CDR3 is CASSGGDSPYEQYF. CDR3 DNA: TGTGCCAGTAGTGGAGGCGACAGTCCCTACGAGCAGTACTTC.

This clonotype was recorded a few times. The chain links TRBV6-1 to TRBJ1-5; no firm D call. Germline V gene data show CDR1 as MNHNS and CDR2 as SASEGT. The V gene lost 10 bases and the J gene lost 0 bases, with 13 bases spanning the gap. The CDR3 extends over 14 amino acids. CDR3 in amino acids: CATLSLFSNQPQHF. CDR3 nucleotide sequence: TGTGCCACTCTCAGTCTCTTTAGCAATCAGCCCCAGCATTTT.

Here the CDR3 DNA reads TGCGCCAGCAGCGCGGTGCCCTACGAGCAGTACTTC. It is translated as CASSAVPYEQYF. The V gene is TRBV5-1, the J gene TRBJ2-7, with D unresolved. The CDR3 runs to 12 residues. V lost 4 bases to trimming and J lost 2 bases, with 7 bases between them. Germline values: CDR1 SGHRS, CDR2 YFSETQ.

As concerns this clonotype: Given the absence of the conserved phenylalanine or tryptophan at the CDR3 end, a read error is likely. CDR3 DNA sequence: TGTGCCAGCAGCTCCTACAGGACGGGGGGGGGGAGAAGGAACACTGAAGCTTTCTCT. This codes for CASSSYRTGGGRRNTEAFS. This chain connects TRBV7-9 to TRBJ1-1, with D perhaps matching TRBD1 (5 bases). The CDR3 is 19 residues long. CDR1 is SEHNR and CDR2 is FQNEAQ in the germline V gene (reference sequence). Trimming removed 4 bases at V and 1 base at J, with 25 bases between.

The genes are TRBV29-1 and TRBJ2-7, with 7 bases aligning to TRBD1. Germline lookup yields CDR1 SQVTM and CDR2 ANQGSEA. The CDR3 contains 15 residues. The CDR3 DNA is TGCAGTGCTAGAGAACCGACAGGGAATGACTACGAGCAGTACTTC. This gives the protein CSAREPTGNDYEQYF.

This chain joins TRBV19 and TRBJ1-1; the D gene is possibly TRBD1 (5 bases). V lost 8 bases and J 1 base, leaving 11 bases between the germline ends. The CDR3 is 13 amino acids. The germline gives CDR1 LNHDA, CDR2 SQIVND (reference sequence). The CDR3 DNA reads TGTGCCAGTCGGGGACTAGCGAACACTGAAGCTTTCTTT. Its translation: CASRGLANTEAFF.

The V and J genes are TRBV6-6 and TRBJ2-7; TRBD2 matches 10 bases. Trimming took 2 bases from V and 5 from J; bases not matched to a gene: 6. CDR1 and CDR2 (germline): MNHNY, SVGAGI (reference sequence). The CDR3 sequence is 15 residues long. CDR3 residues: CASSYKREGQHEQYF. DNA of the CDR3: TGTGCCAGCAGTTACAAGCGGGAGGGCCAGCACGAGCAGTACTTC.

For this clonotype: A much larger clone sits a single nucleotide away, making a read error possible. V usage is TRBV7-2 and J usage is TRBJ2-7; 8 bases are a match to TRBD2. The CDR3 consists of 16 residues. CDR1 and CDR2 (germline): SGHTA, FQGNSA. With V trimmed by 5 bases and J by 5 bases, 14 bases remained unmatched. In DNA, the CDR3 is TGTGCCAGCAGCCGTTACGGGGGAGCGGGAGTAGACGAGCAGTACTTC. The encoded protein is CASSRYGGAGVDEQYF.

This clonotype has just a few counts. The V gene is TRBV9, the J gene TRBJ2-6; D is undetermined. Trimming took 1 base from V and 0 from J, leaving 5 bases between them. Germline-derived CDR1 and CDR2 are SGDLS and YYNGEE. The CDR3 runs 15 residues. The CDR3 loop is CASSVNPSGANVLTF. Written as DNA, the CDR3 is TGTGCCAGCAGCGTAAACCCCTCTGGGGCCAACGTCCTGACTTTC.

This clonotype occurred many times. This chain links TRBV7-8 with TRBJ2-7; the match to TRBD1 covers 8 bases. Germline CDR1 and CDR2: SGHVS and FQNEAQ. V lost 7 bases and J lost 6; bases outside the gene matches: 8. CDR3 length: 13 amino acids. The CDR3 nucleotides are TGTGCCAGCATGTACGGACAGGGCGGCGAGCAGTACTTC. Its protein is CASMYGQGGEQYF.

This clonotype appeared many times. DNA of the CDR3: TGTGCCAGCAGCCCGGGACACTTCTACGAGCAGTACTTC. Protein product: CASSPGHFYEQYF. The V call is TRBV12-3 or TRBV12-4, the J call TRBJ2-7; possible D gene TRBD1, 6 bases. This CDR3 is built from 13 residues. V was cut by 6 bases and J by 3 bases, with 12 bases left in between.

This clonotype was counted only a few times. The chain recombines TRBV6-6 with TRBJ1-6, with TRBD1 matching over 7 bases. In germline, CDR1 is MNHNY, CDR2 SVGAGI (reference sequence). The length of the CDR3 is 15 residues. J gave up 8 bases and V 3 bases, and 7 bases lay outside the gene matches. For the CDR3, the DNA is TGTGCCAGCAGTTATTCGACAGGGACGGATTCACCCCTCCACTTT. Its translation: CASSYSTGTDSPLHF.

The V gene is TRBV15, the J gene TRBJ1-2; no reliable D call. The CDR3 length is 15 residues. Trimming took off 3 bases at V and 6 bases at J, with 17 bases between the two ends. The germline V gene encodes CDR1 LNHNV and CDR2 YYDKDF (reference sequence). The CDR3 sequence: CATSSWTRSTHGYTF. CDR3 DNA sequence: TGTGCCACCAGCAGTTGGACCAGGTCCACGCATGGCTACACCTTC.

This clonotype occurred a few times. The chain couples TRBV6-6 to TRBJ1-5; D is undetermined. V was cut by 7 bases and J by 7 bases, with 17 bases left in between. Germline V CDR1 and CDR2: MNHNY, SVGAGI (reference sequence). This CDR3 has 14 amino acids. The CDR3 DNA follows: TGTGCCAGCACCCGTATAAGGGAACGGCAGCCCCAGCATTTT. Translation gives CASTRIRERQPQHF.

The chain couples TRBV11-2 to TRBJ1-1; 9 positions agree with TRBD1. V lost 6 bases, J lost 4 bases, and 6 bases stayed unmatched. CDR1 SGHAT and CDR2 FQNNGV come from the germline V gene. The CDR3 is made up of 14 amino acids. The CDR3 nucleotides are TGTGCCAGCAGGAGAGGGACAGGGACCACTGAAGCTTTCTTT. Its translation is CASRRGTGTTEAFF.

This clonotype has at least ten counts. The chain links TRBV20-1 to TRBJ1-2; TRBD1 matches at 10 bases. CDR3 length: 14 amino acids. V was pared by 6 bases and J by 1 base, with 5 bases of the junction left unmatched. Germline lookup yields CDR1 DFQATT and CDR2 SNEGSKA (reference sequence). The CDR3: CSAQTGGGNYGYTF. The CDR3 DNA is TGCAGTGCCCAGACAGGGGGCGGTAACTATGGCTACACCTTC.

Comment on this clonotype: This clone may be a read error of a much larger clone one base away. V is TRBV2 and J is TRBJ1-2; tentatively, D is TRBD1 (6 bases). Per germline, CDR1 SNHLY and CDR2 FYNNEI. The CDR3 is made up of 11 amino acids. The CDR3 sequence is CVNPGEHGYTF. The CDR3 nucleotides are TGTGTCAACCCAGGGGAGCATGGCTACACCTTC. Together with reference TRBV2 and TRBJ1-2, the CDR3 gives the full variable domain: EPEVTQTPSHQVTQMGQEVILRCVPISNHLYFYWYRQILGQKVEFLVSFYNNEISEKSEIFDDQFSVERPDGSNFTLKIRSTKLEDSAMYFCVNPGEHGYTFGSGTRLTVV.

The J gene is TRBJ2-5, the V gene TRBV5-6, with D possibly being TRBD1 (5 bases). V lost 1 base to trimming and J lost 5 bases, with 12 bases between them. The CDR3 contains 14 residues. Germline V gene lookup returns CDR1 SGHDT and CDR2 YYEEEE. In DNA, the CDR3 is TGTGCCAGCAGCTTGATCAGGGATGGGGAGACCCAGTACTTC. Translating it yields CASSLIRDGETQYF. Complete variable domain (other parts from reference TRBV5-6 and TRBJ2-5): DAGVTQSPTHLIKTRGQQVTLRCSPKSGHDTVSWYQQALGQGPQFIFQYYEEEERQRGNFPDRFSGHQFPNYSSELNVNALLLGDSALYLCASSLIRDGETQYFGPGTRLLVL.

Worth noting for this clonotype: One end of the junction varies from germline; a read error may be responsible. The chain employs TRBV7-2 and TRBJ1-5; the D gene is possibly TRBD1 (5 bases). CDR1 and CDR2 (germline): SGHTA, FQGNSA. The CDR3 sequence is 14 residues long. In DNA form, the CDR3 reads TGTGCCAGCAGCTTAACAGGACCCAATCCGCCCCAGCATTTT. Residues: CASSLTGPNPPQHF.

This clonotype has a handful of counts. The chain carries TRBV20-1 and TRBJ1-1, with TRBD1 identical over 8 bases. CDR1 is DFQATT and CDR2 is SNEGSKA in the germline V gene (reference sequence). Trimming at V came to 0 bases and at J to 2 bases, leaving 8 bases not matched to a gene. CDR3 length equals 16 residues. For the CDR3, the DNA is TGCAGTGCTAGAGATCCCGGGACAGGAACAAACACTGAAGCTTTCTTT. It yields the protein CSARDPGTGTNTEAFF.